This entry lists 3 T cell receptor beta chains sequenced from one sample in a study of shared clonotypes between healthy human individuals. Profiled with immunoSEQ multiplex PCR; TCRdb holds only in-frame clones, not every one. The table includes 450,000 to 500,000 clones, over 70% detected once. Sequencing was done on a sample of PBMCs. The receptors were sampled from a woman aged 35 to 49 in good health. Some clones in this sample may be carry-over from other donors' samples.

A remark on this clone: This is likely an artifact of a read error, given a far larger clone one base away. The chain has TRBV5-4 and TRBJ2-7; 10 bases line up with TRBD1. The CDR3 has 15 residues. From germline, CDR1 is SGHNT and CDR2 YYREEE (reference sequence). For the CDR3, the DNA is TGTGCCAGCAGCCCGGGACAGGGGCAAGGGTACGAGCGGTACTTC. This sequence encodes CASSPGQGQGYERYF.

On this clone itself: Other DNA variants within this sample encode the same CDR3. The chain has TRBV2 and TRBJ2-3, with D possibly TRBD2 on 5 matching bases. Germline V gene lookup returns CDR1 SNHLY and CDR2 FYNNEI. The CDR3 sequence is 12 residues long. V was cut by 5 bases and J by 5 bases, with 8 bases left in between. In nucleotides, the CDR3 is TGTGCCAGCAGTCTGGCGGGAGATACGCAGTATTTT. The encoded protein is CASSLAGDTQYF.

In its sample, this clone was seen a few times. The chain joins TRBV6-1 to TRBJ2-5; the D is unclear. Germline CDR1 and CDR2: MNHNS and SASEGT. The CDR3 runs to 12 residues. Trimming removed 8 bases at V and 5 bases at J, with 12 bases between. For the CDR3, the DNA is TGTGCCAGCGACAATAGCAGGGAGACCCAGTACTTC. Protein: CASDNSRETQYF.